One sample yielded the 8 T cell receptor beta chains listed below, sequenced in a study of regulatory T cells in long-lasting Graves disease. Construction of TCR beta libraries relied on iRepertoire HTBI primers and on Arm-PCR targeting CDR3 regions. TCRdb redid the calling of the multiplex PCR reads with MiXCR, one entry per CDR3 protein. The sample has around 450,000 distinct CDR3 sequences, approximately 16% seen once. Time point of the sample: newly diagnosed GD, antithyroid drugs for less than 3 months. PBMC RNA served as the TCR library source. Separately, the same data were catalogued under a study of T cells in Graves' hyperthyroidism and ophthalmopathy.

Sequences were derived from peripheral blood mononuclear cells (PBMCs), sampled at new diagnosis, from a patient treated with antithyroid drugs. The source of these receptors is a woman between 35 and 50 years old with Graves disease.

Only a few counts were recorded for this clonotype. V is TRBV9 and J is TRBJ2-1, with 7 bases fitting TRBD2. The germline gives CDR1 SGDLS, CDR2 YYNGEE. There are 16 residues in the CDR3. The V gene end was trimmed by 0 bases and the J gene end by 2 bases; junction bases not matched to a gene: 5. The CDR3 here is CASSVVPSGPYNEQFF. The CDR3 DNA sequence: TGTGCCAGCAGCGTAGTTCCTAGCGGACCCTACAATGAGCAGTTCTTC.

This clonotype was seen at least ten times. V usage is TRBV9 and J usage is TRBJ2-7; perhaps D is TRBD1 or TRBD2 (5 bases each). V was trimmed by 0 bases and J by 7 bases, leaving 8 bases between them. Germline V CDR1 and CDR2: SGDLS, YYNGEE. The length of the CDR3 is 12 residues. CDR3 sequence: CASSVEGTEQYF. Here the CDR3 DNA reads TGTGCCAGCAGCGTAGAGGGGACGGAGCAGTACTTC. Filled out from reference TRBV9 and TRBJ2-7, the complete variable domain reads DSGVTQTPKHLITATGQRVTLRCSPRSGDLSVYWYQQSLDQGLQFLIQYYNGEERAKGNILERFSAQQFPDLHSELNLSSLELGDSALYFCASSVEGTEQYFGPGTRLTVT.

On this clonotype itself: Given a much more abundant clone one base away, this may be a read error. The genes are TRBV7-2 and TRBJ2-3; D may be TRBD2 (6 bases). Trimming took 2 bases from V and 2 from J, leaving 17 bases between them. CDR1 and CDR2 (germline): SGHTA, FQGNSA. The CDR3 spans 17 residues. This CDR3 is CASSLTPSVMYTDTQYF. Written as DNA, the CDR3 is TGTGCCAGCAGCTTAACTCCTAGCGTGATGTACACAGATACGCAGTATTTT.

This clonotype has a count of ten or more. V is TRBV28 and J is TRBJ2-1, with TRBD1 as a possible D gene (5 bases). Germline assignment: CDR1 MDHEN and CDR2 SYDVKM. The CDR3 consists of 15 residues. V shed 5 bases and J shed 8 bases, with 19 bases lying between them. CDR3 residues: CASSRRQSPWDEQFF. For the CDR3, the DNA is TGTGCCAGCAGTCGCCGACAGTCTCCTTGGGATGAGCAGTTCTTC.

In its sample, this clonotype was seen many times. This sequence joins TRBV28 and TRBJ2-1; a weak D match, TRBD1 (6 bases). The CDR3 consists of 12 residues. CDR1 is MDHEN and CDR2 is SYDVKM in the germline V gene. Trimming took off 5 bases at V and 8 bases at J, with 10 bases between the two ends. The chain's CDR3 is CASSPQGYEQFF. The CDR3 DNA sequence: TGTGCCAGCAGTCCCCAGGGGTATGAGCAGTTCTTC. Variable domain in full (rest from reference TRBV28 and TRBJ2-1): DVKVTQSSRYLVKRTGEKVFLECVQDMDHENMFWYRQDPGLGLRLIYFSYDVKMKEKGDIPEGYSVSREKKERFSLILESASTNQTSMYLCASSPQGYEQFFGPGTRLTVL.

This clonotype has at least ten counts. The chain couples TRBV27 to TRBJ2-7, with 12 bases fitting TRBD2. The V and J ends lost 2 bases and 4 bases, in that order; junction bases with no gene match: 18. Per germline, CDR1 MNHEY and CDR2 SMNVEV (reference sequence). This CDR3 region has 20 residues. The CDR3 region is CASSLQAGTFTSGRPYEQYF. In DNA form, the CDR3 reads TGTGCCAGCAGTTTACAGGCAGGAACCTTTACTAGCGGGAGGCCTTACGAGCAGTACTTC.

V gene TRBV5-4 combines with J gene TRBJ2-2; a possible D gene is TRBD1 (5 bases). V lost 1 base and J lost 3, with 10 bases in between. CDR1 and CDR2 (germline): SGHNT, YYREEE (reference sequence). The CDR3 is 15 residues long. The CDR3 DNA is TGTGCCAGCAGCTTGCAGGGAAGGGACACCGGGGAGCTGTTTTTT. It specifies CASSLQGRDTGELFF. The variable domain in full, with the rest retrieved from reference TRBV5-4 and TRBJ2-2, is ETGVTQSPTHLIKTRGQQVTLRCSSQSGHNTVSWYQQALGQGPQFIFQYYREEENGRGNFPPRFSGLQFPNYSSELNVNALELDDSALYLCASSLQGRDTGELFFGEGSRLTVL.

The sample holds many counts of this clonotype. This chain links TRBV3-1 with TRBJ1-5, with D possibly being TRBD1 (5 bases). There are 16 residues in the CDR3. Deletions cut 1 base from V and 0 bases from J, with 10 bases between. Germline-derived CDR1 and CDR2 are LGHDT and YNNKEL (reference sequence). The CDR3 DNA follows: TGTGCCAGCAGCCAAGGCTACGGGGGTAGCAATCAGCCCCAGCATTTT. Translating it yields CASSQGYGGSNQPQHF.